The 13 T cell receptor beta chains in this list originate from one sample, sequenced in a study of blood T cell repertoires in COVID-19. The assay was immunoSEQ multiplex PCR, and TCRdb's table has in-frame clones only and misses some. The repertoire holds about 120,000 clones, with more than 60% as singletons. Source material: peripheral blood. These TCRs come from a man aged 65 to 85 with acute or convalescent COVID-19.

The chain has TRBV7-9 and TRBJ1-5; D gene unclear. V gave up 3 bases and J gave up 3 bases, with 12 bases separating them. Looked up from germline, CDR1 is SEHNR and CDR2 is FQNEAQ (reference sequence). This CDR3 is 15 amino acids long. The CDR3 coding sequence is TGTGCCAGCAGCTTGGGCAGCCTTTCCAATCAGCCCCAGCATTTT. Translating gives CASSLGSLSNQPQHF.

The rearrangement joins TRBV5-1 to TRBJ1-4; 8 nucleotides agree with TRBD1. The CDR3 is made up of 16 amino acids. Losses at the gene ends were 4 bases for V and 2 bases for J; bases not matched to a gene: 7. Germline CDR1 SGHRS, CDR2 YFSETQ. The CDR3 reads CASSPTGVRTNEKLFF. The CDR3 bases are TGCGCCAGCAGCCCGACAGGGGTCAGGACTAATGAAAAACTGTTTTTT.

The chain uses TRBV5-5 and TRBJ2-1, with D possibly being TRBD2 (5 bases). Trimming cost V 3 bases and J 4 bases, with 20 bases left between them. The CDR3 is made up of 17 amino acids. Germline V gene sequence: CDR1 SGHKS, CDR2 YYEKEE (reference sequence). CDR3 bases: TGTGCCAGCAGCTCACGAGGGATAAGCCTTTCGTACAATGAGCAGTTCTTC. Translation gives CASSSRGISLSYNEQFF.

This sequence joins TRBV7-2 and TRBJ1-1; D unresolved. V shed 5 bases and J shed 0 bases, with 13 bases lying between them. Germline-derived CDR1 and CDR2 are SGHTA and FQGNSA. The CDR3 contains 15 residues. CDR3 loop: CASSQPPGLNTEAFF. In DNA form, the CDR3 reads TGTGCCAGCAGCCAACCCCCAGGATTGAACACTGAAGCTTTCTTT.

The chain recombines TRBV5-1 with TRBJ2-7; 10 nucleotides align to TRBD1. In germline, CDR1 is SGHRS, CDR2 YFSETQ. The CDR3 spans 14 residues. V was clipped by 4 bases and J by 4 bases; unmatched bases: 5. Here the CDR3 reads CASSPPGQGYEQYF. CDR3 DNA sequence: TGCGCCAGCAGCCCCCCGGGACAGGGGTACGAGCAGTACTTC.

This clone showed up many times. The chain has TRBV15 and TRBJ1-2; 8 bases are a match to TRBD1. The V segment lost 0 bases and the J segment 4 bases; nucleotides outside the gene matches: 7. Germline V gene lookup returns CDR1 LNHNV and CDR2 YYDKDF (reference sequence). The CDR3 length is 16 residues. The CDR3 region has the DNA TGTGCCACCAGCAGAGATCAGGGGGCCCAGGGCTATGGCTACACCTTC. Translation: CATSRDQGAQGYGYTF.

Only a few counts were recorded for this clone. The V gene is TRBV4-1, the J gene TRBJ2-7; 8 bases are shared with TRBD2. CDR3 size: 17 residues. V shed 4 bases and J 3 bases; nucleotides not matched to a gene: 14. The germline CDR1 and CDR2 sequences are MGHRA and YSYEKL. This chain's CDR3 is CASSPSPRGGNLYEQYF. CDR3 sequence (DNA): TGCGCCAGCAGCCCAAGCCCACGGGGGGGGAATCTCTACGAGCAGTACTTC.

The chain recombines TRBV6-5 with TRBJ1-1; 11 bases map to TRBD1. V was clipped by 7 bases and J by 7 bases; unmatched bases: 8. CDR1 is MNHEY and CDR2 is SVGAGI in the germline V gene. CDR3 length equals 14 residues. CDR3 in amino acids: CASIGQGAFDEAFF. The CDR3 DNA reads as TGTGCCAGCATTGGACAGGGGGCCTTTGATGAAGCTTTCTTT.

The chain carries TRBV7-6 and TRBJ2-3; 9 nucleotides match TRBD1. V gave up 10 bases and J gave up 3 bases; unmatched junction bases: 11. From germline, CDR1 is SGHVS and CDR2 FNYEAQ. The length of the CDR3 is 15 residues. CDR3 region: CANPRDRVWTDTQYF. CDR3 DNA: TGTGCCAACCCCCGGGACAGGGTTTGGACAGATACGCAGTATTTT. Looking up the rest from reference TRBV7-6 and TRBJ2-3 gives the full variable domain: GAGVSQSPRYKVTKRGQDVALRCDPISGHVSLYWYRQALGQGPEFLTYFNYEAQQDKSGLPNDRFSAERPEGSISTLTIQRTEQRDSAMYRCANPRDRVWTDTQYFGPGTRLTVL.

V usage is TRBV4-2 and J usage is TRBJ1-2; D might be TRBD1 (5 bases). The V gene lost 4 bases and the J gene lost 1 base, with 10 bases spanning the gap. The CDR3 is 14 amino acids. CDR1 and CDR2 from the germline V gene are LGHNA and YNFKEQ. CDR3 DNA sequence: TGTGCCAGCAGCCTCGGCGGGGGTAACTATGGCTACACCTTC. Translated, it gives CASSLGGGNYGYTF.

The rearrangement uses TRBV7-2 and TRBJ2-7; 8 nucleotides align to TRBD2. CDR1 and CDR2 from the germline V gene are SGHTA and FQGNSA. The CDR3 totals 15 residues. Trimming at V came to 1 base and at J to 0 bases, leaving 2 bases not matched to a gene. In nucleotides, the CDR3 is TGTGCCAGCAGCTTAGGAGCGGGGGTCTCCTACGAGCAGTACTTC. It encodes CASSLGAGVSYEQYF. The full variable domain, its missing parts supplied by reference TRBV7-2 and TRBJ2-7, is GAGVSQSPSNKVTEKGKDVELRCDPISGHTALYWYRQSLGQGLEFLIYFQGNSAPDKSGLPSDRFSAERTGGSVSTLTIQRTQQEDSAVYLCASSLGAGVSYEQYFGPGTRLTVT.

Many counts were recorded for this clone. This rearrangement joins TRBV19 to TRBJ1-2; D is perhaps TRBD1 (5 bases). V was shortened by 9 bases and J by 8 bases, with 16 bases between the two germline ends. There are 12 residues in the CDR3. Germline CDR1 and CDR2: LNHDA and SQIVND (reference sequence). The CDR3 bases are TGTGCCAGCTCGGACACCATGGGGGGCTACACCTTC. Its translation is CASSDTMGGYTF. Supplemented by reference TRBV19 and TRBJ1-2, the full variable domain reads DGGITQSPKYLFRKEGQNVTLSCEQNLNHDAMYWYRQDPGQGLRLIYYSQIVNDFQKGDIAEGYSVSREKKESFPLTVTSAQKNPTAFYLCASSDTMGGYTFGSGTRLTVV.

J is TRBJ1-1 and V is TRBV9; TRBD1 agrees at 7 bases. The germline CDR1 and CDR2 sequences are SGDLS and YYNGEE. The CDR3 has 14 residues. Trimming cost V 4 bases and J 6 bases; bases outside gene matches: 9. The CDR3 is CASSTSTGAAEAFF. The CDR3 DNA sequence: TGTGCCAGCAGCACAAGTACAGGGGCCGCTGAAGCTTTCTTT.